This is a list of T cell receptor beta chains from one sample in a study of Ad26.COV2.S vaccination and SARS-CoV-2 variants. Generated by immunoSEQ multiplex PCR, the TCRdb table keeps only in-frame clones and is missing some. Here the sample spans roughly 460,000 clones, 80% to 90% being singletons. The input for sequencing was peripheral blood, taken in a trial of Ad26.COV2.S vaccine versus placebo. The receptors here all came from a person between 18 and 65 years old who received the Ad26.COV2.S COVID-19 vaccine or a placebo. CDR3s include the opening cysteine and the closing phenylalanine or tryptophan. The D gene is left open where the match is weak. Size tells how often a clone was seen (once, few, many) or the class of an expanded clone, and some rows leave it out.

TRBV5-4,13,-,-,TRBJ1-2,TGTGCCAGCAGCTTGGTTTCAGACTATGGCTACACCTTC,CASSLVSDYGYTF
TRBV2,11,-,-,TRBJ2-5,TGTGCCAGCAGTGAGGCTTTGACCCAGTACTTC,CASSEALTQYF
TRBV11-3,17,TRBD2,-,TRBJ2-5,TGTGCCAGCAGCTTAGAGGCTAGCGGGAGTGGGCCAGAGACCCAGTACTTC,CASSLEASGSGPETQYF
TRBV4-2,17,-,-,TRBJ1-4,TGTGCCAGCAGCCAAGTTGGGGGGGCTGCAACTAATGAAAAACTGTTTTTT,CASSQVGGAATNEKLFF
TRBV18,15,-,-,TRBJ2-4,TGTGCCAGCTCACCGGGAACACTCAAAACAGGTACTCAGTACTTC,CASSPGTLKTGTQYF
TRBV20-1,11,-,-,TRBJ1-2,TGCAGCGGTAGGGACTTCAATGGCTACACCTTC,CSGRDFNGYTF
TRBV25-1,15,-,-,TRBJ1-3,TGTGCCAGCAGTGGGGCCCCCTGGGGAGGAAACACCATATATTTT,CASSGAPWGGNTIYF
TRBV7-9,15,TRBD1,-,TRBJ2-7,TGTGCCAGCAGCAACCGGGACAGGGGGACCTACGAGCAGTACTTC,CASSNRDRGTYEQYF
TRBV11-3,17,TRBD2,-,TRBJ2-1,TGTGCCAGCAGCCCTAGAGGGACGGGGGGACGCTACAATGAGCAGTTCTTC,CASSPRGTGGRYNEQFF
TRBV2,13,-,once,TRBJ1-3,TGTGCCAGCCGAGTGGGTTCTGGAAACACCATATATTTT,CASRVGSGNTIYF
TRBV3-1/TRBV3-2,16,TRBD1,once,TRBJ2-1,TGTGCCAGCAGCCTACGCGGACAGGCTGTATACAATGAGCAGTTCTTC,CASSLRGQAVYNEQFF
TRBV27,14,-,-,TRBJ2-5,TGTGCCAGCAGTTTTTTGGGTCTACAAGAGACCCAGTACTTC,CASSFLGLQETQYF
TRBV28,14,-,-,TRBJ1-5,TGTGCCAGCAGTCCCAAATTGTCAGGTCAGCCCCAGCATTTT,CASSPKLSGQPQHF
TRBV5-1,14,TRBD2,-,TRBJ2-5,TGCGCCAGCCGAGGGGGACTAGCGGTAGAGACCCAGTACTTC,CASRGGLAVETQYF
TRBV7-2,17,TRBD2,-,TRBJ2-1,TGTGCCAGCAGCTTGGTAGGGACTAGCGGGGGTTTCAATGAGCAGTTCTTC,CASSLVGTSGGFNEQFF
TRBV5-1,14,-,-,TRBJ2-6,TGCGCCAGCAGCTTGTACTCTGGGGCCAACGTCCTGACTTTC,CASSLYSGANVLTF
TRBV18,16,-,-,TRBJ1-4,TGTGCCAGCTCACACGAGGGTCCCGCAACTAATGAAAAACTGTTTTTT,CASSHEGPATNEKLFF
TRBV6-5,14,-,-,TRBJ1-2,TGTGCCAGCAGTTATAGGGCAGGGCCGTATGGCTACACCTTC,CASSYRAGPYGYTF
TRBV19,14,TRBD1,-,TRBJ1-3,TGTGCCAGTAGGATGACAGGGTCCGGAAACACCATATATTTT,CASRMTGSGNTIYF
TRBV6-2/TRBV6-3,15,-,-,TRBJ2-2,TGTGCCAGCACCCCATGGGGAAAGAACACCGGGGAGCTGTTTTTT,CASTPWGKNTGELFF
TRBV19,14,-,once,TRBJ1-1,TGTGCCAGTAGTCTACAGGGTCCTAACACTGAAGCTTTCTTT,CASSLQGPNTEAFF
TRBV4-1,15,TRBD2,-,TRBJ2-2,TGCGCCAGCAGCCAAACGACTAGCGGGAGAGGGAGGCTGTTTTTT,CASSQTTSGRGRLFF
TRBV27,13,-,-,TRBJ1-1,TGTGCCAGCAGTCCCGGGACCTTTAGAGAAGCTTTCTTT,CASSPGTFREAFF
TRBV19,14,-,once,TRBJ1-5,TGTGCCAGTAGGTTGGCAGGATCGAATCAGCCCCAGCATTTT,CASRLAGSNQPQHF
TRBV4-1,16,-,few,TRBJ1-3,TGCGCCAGCAGTCGAAACAGGGAAGCCTCTGGAAACACCATATATTTT,CASSRNREASGNTIYF
TRBV6-5,15,TRBD1,-,TRBJ1-2,TGTGCCAGCAGGGTGAACATGGACAGGGCTTATGGCTACACCTTC,CASRVNMDRAYGYTF
TRBV7-9,16,TRBD2,few,TRBJ2-3,TGTGCCAGCAGCCCCAGGACTAGCGGGAGCACAGATACGCAGTATTTT,CASSPRTSGSTDTQYF
TRBV11-2,15,TRBD1,once,TRBJ2-1,TGTGCCAGCAGCCAGGGACAGAAGGTCTACAATGAGCAGTTCTTC,CASSQGQKVYNEQFF
TRBV10-2,14,-,-,TRBJ2-5,TGCGCCAGCAGTGAGAGTCATTACCAAGAGACCCAGTACTTC,CASSESHYQETQYF
TRBV5-1,13,-,once,TRBJ1-4,TGCGCCAGCAGTGGAGGGCTCAATGAAAAACTGTTTTTT,CASSGGLNEKLFF
TRBV10-2,15,-,-,TRBJ1-1,TGCGCCAGCAGTTACCAGGGCGGGCCTAACACTGAAGCTTTCTTT,CASSYQGGPNTEAFF
TRBV27,16,TRBD2,-,TRBJ2-3,TGTGCCAGCAGTACCGGACTAGCGGAGATCACAGATACGCAGTATTTT,CASSTGLAEITDTQYF
TRBV7-9,13,-,-,TRBJ1-2,TGTGCCAGCAGCTTAGGTTCGGATGGCGGCTACACCTTC,CASSLGSDGGYTF
TRBV28,15,-,-,TRBJ2-7,TGTGCCAGCAGTTTGGGCGGAAGATCGTTTTACGAGCAGTACTTC,CASSLGGRSFYEQYF
TRBV30,14,-,-,TRBJ1-2,TGTGCCTGGAGTGTACGGTCACAGGGTTATGGCTACACCTTC,CAWSVRSQGYGYTF
TRBV30,14,TRBD2,-,TRBJ2-1,TGTGCCTGGAGTGGGCTAGCGGGGCTCAATGAGCAGTTCTTC,CAWSGLAGLNEQFF
TRBV19,14,-,-,TRBJ1-1,TGTGCCAGTAGTATCCCACAGTGGGGCACTGAAGCTTTCTTT,CASSIPQWGTEAFF
TRBV2,12,-,-,TRBJ2-3,TGTGCCAGCAGTGAAGAGGGCAACGGTCAGTATTTT,CASSEEGNGQYF
TRBV29-1,14,-,-,TRBJ1-1,TGCAGCGTTGCGGGGGATCCGATGGACACTGAAGCTTTCTTT,CSVAGDPMDTEAFF
TRBV28,13,-,-,TRBJ2-3,TGTGCCAGCGGATTTAGCGTGACAGATACGCAGTATTTT,CASGFSVTDTQYF
TRBV9,12,-,-,TRBJ1-2,TGTGCCAGCATGAACACCCCATATGGCTACACCTTC,CASMNTPYGYTF
TRBV7-9,15,TRBD1,-,TRBJ2-1,TGTGCCAGCAGCTATCGACAGGGGGCGTCGGATGAGCAGTTCTTC,CASSYRQGASDEQFF
TRBV7-6,16,TRBD1,-,TRBJ1-3,TGTGCCAGCAGCTTAGCAGGGGGCATATCTGGAAACACCATATATTTT,CASSLAGGISGNTIYF
TRBV25-1,14,-,-,TRBJ1-1,TGTGCCAGCAGTGGGTGGAGCATGAACACTGAAGCTTTCTTT,CASSGWSMNTEAFF
TRBV7-2,15,TRBD2,-,TRBJ2-7,TGTGCCAGCAGCTTAGCCAGCCGGGAGGGCGACGAGCAGTACTTC,CASSLASREGDEQYF
TRBV20-1,14,-,-,TRBJ2-5,TGCAGTGCTAGTCGGTCGGCGGGACAAGAGACCCAGTACTTC,CSASRSAGQETQYF
TRBV9,22,TRBD2,-,TRBJ2-1,TGTGCCAGCAGCGTAGGGACCCCGGGACTAGCGGGAGGAAAAAGCTCCTACAATGAGCAGTTCTTC,CASSVGTPGLAGGKSSYNEQFF
TRBV25-1,16,TRBD2,once,TRBJ2-1,TGTGCCAGCACCCAAATGGGGGGAGGGCCGAGGAATGAGCAGTTCTTC,CASTQMGGGPRNEQFF
TRBV7-9,15,-,-,TRBJ2-7,TGTGCCAGCAGCCCAGATGGGACAACCGCTTCCGAGCAGTACTTC,CASSPDGTTASEQYF
TRBV3-1/TRBV3-2,15,TRBD1,-,TRBJ2-3,TGTGCCAGCAGCCAACTGTGGGGACAGGGAAATACGCAGTATTTT,CASSQLWGQGNTQYF
TRBV10-1,11,-,-,TRBJ2-7,TGCGCCGGACAGTGGAACTACGAGCAGTACTTC,CAGQWNYEQYF
TRBV6-5,14,-,-,TRBJ2-7,TGTGCCAGCCTGGGGGGACAACCTTCCTACGAGCAGTACTTC,CASLGGQPSYEQYF
TRBV5-1,14,TRBD1,once,TRBJ2-7,TGCGCCAGCAGCCCGGGACAGGGAGTCTACGAGCAGTACTTC,CASSPGQGVYEQYF